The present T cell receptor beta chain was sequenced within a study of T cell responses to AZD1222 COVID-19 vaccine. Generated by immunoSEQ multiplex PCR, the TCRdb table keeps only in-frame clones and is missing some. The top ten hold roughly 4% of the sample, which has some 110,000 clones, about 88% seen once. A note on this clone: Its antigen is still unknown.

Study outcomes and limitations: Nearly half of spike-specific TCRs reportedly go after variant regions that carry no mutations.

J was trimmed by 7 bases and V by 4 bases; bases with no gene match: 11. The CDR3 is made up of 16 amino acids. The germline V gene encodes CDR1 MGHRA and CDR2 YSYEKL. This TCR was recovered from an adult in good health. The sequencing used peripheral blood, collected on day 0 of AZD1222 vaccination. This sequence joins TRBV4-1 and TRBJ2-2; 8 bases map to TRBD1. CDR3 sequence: CASSPRGRGPLGELFF. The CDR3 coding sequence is TGCGCCAGCAGCCCCCGGGGCAGGGGGCCCCTCGGGGAGCTGTTTTTT.